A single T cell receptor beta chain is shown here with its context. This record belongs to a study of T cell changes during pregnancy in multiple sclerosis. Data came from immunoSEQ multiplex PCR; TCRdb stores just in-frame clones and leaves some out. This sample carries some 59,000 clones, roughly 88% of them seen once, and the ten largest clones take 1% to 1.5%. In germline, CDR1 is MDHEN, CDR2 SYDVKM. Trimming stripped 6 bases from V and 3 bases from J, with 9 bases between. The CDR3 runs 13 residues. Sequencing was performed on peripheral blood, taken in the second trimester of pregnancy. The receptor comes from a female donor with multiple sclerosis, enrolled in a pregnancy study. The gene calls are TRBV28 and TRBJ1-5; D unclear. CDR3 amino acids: CASSRLPNQPQHF. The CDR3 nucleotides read TGTGCCAGCAGCCGCCTACCCAATCAGCCCCAGCATTTT.